The source of this T cell receptor beta chain is a study of cytomegalovirus exposure and HLA in healthy donors. Across the whole study: In terms of ancestry, the Caucasian-associated cluster contained roughly 81% of the approximately 400 genotyped donors.

Findings of the study overall: Confirmation was obtained in vitro that a few CMV-associated chains are specific for CMV antigens. Follow-up analysis seemed to connect common viral pathogens with several of the most significant clusters identified.

Trimming took 4 bases from V and 2 from J, leaving 10 bases between them. From germline, CDR1 is SGDLS and CDR2 YYNGEE. CDR3 size: 13 residues. The PCR had 60 Vbeta and 13 Jbeta primers. Here immunoSEQ multiplex PCR was the method, and the copy in TCRdb shows in-frame clones only, minus some. The sample lists some 90,000 clones, roughly 79% occurring once. This clone has just one count. The target antigen is unknown. The sequence derives from a young man in good health and CMV-seronegative. Sequenced input: PBMCs. V gene TRBV9 combines with J gene TRBJ2-7, with D possibly TRBD1 on 5 matching bases. The CDR3 is CASSLTGTYEQYF. In DNA, the CDR3 is TGTGCCAGCAGCTTAACAGGAACCTACGAGCAGTACTTC.